Shown below are 15 T cell receptor beta chains from a single sample sequenced in a study of blood T cell repertoires in COVID-19. Clones were sequenced by immunoSEQ multiplex PCR, and TCRdb holds only the in-frame ones, with some missing. Of approximately 260,000 clones in the sample, approximately 90% were seen once. The sample taken for sequencing was peripheral blood. These receptors were collected from a man between 18 and 35 years old with active or convalescent COVID-19.

This sequence joins TRBV4-3 and TRBJ2-1; TRBD1 matches at 7 bases. V trimming: 4 bases; J trimming: 6 bases; junction bases outside the gene matches: 6. The CDR3 is made up of 14 amino acids. Germline V gene sequence: CDR1 LGHNA, CDR2 YSLEER. For the CDR3, the DNA is TGCGCCAGCAGCCCCAACCCAGGGGGCAATGAGCAGTTCTTC. This encodes CASSPNPGGNEQFF.

A word on this clone: The same CDR3 is also encoded by other DNA sequences in this sample. The rearrangement uses TRBV12-3 or TRBV12-4 and TRBJ2-7; D perhaps matches TRBD2 (5 bases). This CDR3 spans 12 amino acids. V dropped 2 bases and J dropped 3 bases, with 5 bases sitting between them. CDR3 in amino acids: CASSLSGYEQYF. The CDR3 DNA is TGTGCCAGCAGTTTAAGCGGCTACGAGCAGTACTTC.

The genes are TRBV4-2 and TRBJ2-1; tentative D call: TRBD2 (6 bases). The CDR3 contains 16 residues. Germline V gene lookup returns CDR1 LGHNA and CDR2 YNFKEQ. V was clipped by 5 bases and J by 4 bases, with 18 bases between them. CDR3 protein: CASSGEVAGRYNEQFF. CDR3 coding DNA: TGTGCCAGCAGCGGAGAAGTGGCGGGGCGGTACAATGAGCAGTTCTTC.

This clone was counted once. V is TRBV28 and J is TRBJ1-2; D not certain. V lost 5 bases, J lost 0 bases, and 10 bases lay in between. Germline V gene data show CDR1 as MDHEN and CDR2 as SYDVKM. The CDR3 runs 14 residues. The CDR3 here is CASSPVGTNYGYTF. The CDR3 region has the DNA TGTGCCAGCAGTCCCGTGGGCACTAACTATGGCTACACCTTC.

The chain joins TRBV19 to TRBJ1-2; 9 nucleotides align to TRBD1. The CDR3 is made up of 15 amino acids. The junction had 14 bases not matched to a gene; V was cut back by 7 bases and J by 8 bases. Germline assignment: CDR1 LNHDA and CDR2 SQIVND (reference sequence). For the CDR3, the DNA is TGTGCCAGTAACCTAGGACTGGGACAGGGAAGCGGCTACACCTTC. Protein: CASNLGLGQGSGYTF.

This clone has a handful of counts. This specimen includes other DNA sequences encoding the same CDR3. The chain couples TRBV3-1 (or the pseudogene TRBV3-2) to TRBJ1-1, with 7 bases identical to TRBD1. Germline values: CDR1 LGHDT, CDR2 YNNKEL (reference sequence). Trimming at V came to 1 base and at J to 1 base, leaving 0 bases not matched to a gene. The CDR3 spans 14 residues. The CDR3 sequence: CASSQGTGNTEAFF. The CDR3, as DNA: TGTGCCAGCAGCCAAGGGACAGGGAACACTGAAGCTTTCTTT.

The rearrangement links TRBV7-3 to TRBJ2-4; no clear D. Per germline, CDR1 SGHTA and CDR2 FQGTGA. The CDR3 contains 14 residues. The DNA for the CDR3 is TGTGCTTACCTCCCCCGGTGTCGCAAAAACATTCAGTACTTC. Protein sequence: CAYLPRCRKNIQYF.

V gene TRBV2 combines with J gene TRBJ1-4; 7 bases line up with TRBD1. The CDR3 loop spans 15 amino acids. V was pared by 3 bases and J by 6 bases, with 7 bases of the junction left unmatched. The germline V gene encodes CDR1 SNHLY and CDR2 FYNNEI. The CDR3 nucleotides read TGTGCCAGCAGTGATGAGTGGAGGGGGCATGAAAAACTGTTTTTT. This gives the protein CASSDEWRGHEKLFF.

This clone appeared once. Within the sample, other DNA sequences also encode this same CDR3. The chain uses TRBV5-6 and TRBJ1-2, with no clear D. Trimming took off 3 bases at V and 4 bases at J, with 7 bases between the two ends. The CDR3 contains 12 residues. Germline CDR1 reads SGHDT; CDR2 reads YYEEEE. The DNA of the CDR3 is TGTGCCAGCAGCTCGGGGTCCTATGGCTACACCTTC. This sequence encodes CASSSGSYGYTF.

This clone occurred once. The chain has TRBV7-9 and TRBJ2-3, with 9 bases fitting TRBD2. Losses at the gene ends were 4 bases for V and 13 bases for J; bases not matched to a gene: 12. The CDR3 runs 14 residues. From germline, CDR1 is SEHNR and CDR2 FQNEAQ (reference sequence). This CDR3 is CASSSPEERGAEYF. CDR3 nucleotide sequence: TGTGCCAGCAGCTCCCCGGAGGAGCGGGGGGCGGAGTATTTT.

The chain recombines TRBV7-2 with TRBJ2-1; 8 bases fit TRBD2. The ends lost 3 bases at V and 4 bases at J; junction bases unmatched: 8. The germline V gene has CDR1 SGHTA and CDR2 FQGNSA. The CDR3 loop spans 16 amino acids. CDR3 DNA sequence: TGTGCCAGCAGCTTGGTTAGCGGGGAGAATTACAATGAGCAGTTCTTC. Translated: CASSLVSGENYNEQFF.

This clone has just one count. This chain uses TRBV19 with TRBJ1-4; D not certain. V lost 7 bases to trimming and J lost 5 bases, with 11 bases between them. The CDR3 is 13 residues long. CDR1 is LNHDA, CDR2 SQIVND, per germline (reference sequence). CDR3 nucleotide sequence: TGTGCCAGTACCCCCTTCCGGAATGAAAAACTGTTTTTT. Translated, it gives CASTPFRNEKLFF.

This chain joins TRBV2 and TRBJ1-3; 11 bases map to TRBD1. The germline V gene has CDR1 SNHLY and CDR2 FYNNEI. Unmatched junction bases numbered 7, after V lost 9 bases and J lost 3 bases. The CDR3 runs to 15 residues. DNA for the CDR3: TGTGCCAGTACTCGGGACAGGGGGTATGGAAACACCATATATTTT. It encodes CASTRDRGYGNTIYF. The full variable domain, completed using reference TRBV2 and TRBJ1-3, is EPEVTQTPSHQVTQMGQEVILRCVPISNHLYFYWYRQILGQKVEFLVSFYNNEISEKSEIFDDQFSVERPDGSNFTLKIRSTKLEDSAMYFCASTRDRGYGNTIYFGEGSWLTVV.

This sequence joins TRBV5-1 and TRBJ2-6; 8 nucleotides line up with TRBD1. CDR1 and CDR2 (germline): SGHRS, YFSETQ. The CDR3 totals 17 residues. V trimming: 3 bases; J trimming: 0 bases; junction bases outside the gene matches: 5. The CDR3 DNA sequence: TGCGCCAGCAGCTCGGGACAGGCCTTCTCTGGGGCCAACGTCCTGACTTTC. It is translated as CASSSGQAFSGANVLTF.

The rearrangement joins TRBV29-1 to TRBJ2-3, with TRBD2 matching 9 bases. Germline CDR1 and CDR2: SQVTM and ANQGSEA. The CDR3 extends over 14 amino acids. The V and J ends lost 1 base and 3 bases, in that order; junction bases with no gene match: 2. Written as DNA, the CDR3 is TGCAGCGTTGAAGGGACTAGCGAAACAGATACGCAGTATTTT. Its translation is CSVEGTSETDTQYF.